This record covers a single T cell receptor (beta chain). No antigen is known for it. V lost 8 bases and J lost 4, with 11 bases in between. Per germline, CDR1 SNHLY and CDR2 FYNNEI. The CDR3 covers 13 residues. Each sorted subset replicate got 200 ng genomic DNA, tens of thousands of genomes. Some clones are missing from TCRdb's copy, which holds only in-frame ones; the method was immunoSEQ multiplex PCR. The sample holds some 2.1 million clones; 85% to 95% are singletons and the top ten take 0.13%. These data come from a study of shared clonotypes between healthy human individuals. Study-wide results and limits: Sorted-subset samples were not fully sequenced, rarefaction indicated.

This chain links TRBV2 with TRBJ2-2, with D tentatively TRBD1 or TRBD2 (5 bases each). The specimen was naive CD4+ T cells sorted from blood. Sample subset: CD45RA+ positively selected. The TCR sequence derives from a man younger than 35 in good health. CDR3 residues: CASRGPPTGELFF. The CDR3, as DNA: TGTGCCAGCCGGGGACCCCCCACCGGGGAGCTGTTTTTT.